One T cell receptor beta chain is described in this entry. Germline assignment: CDR1 SGHVS and CDR2 FQNEAQ. The ends lost 5 bases at V and 9 bases at J; junction bases unmatched: 9. The CDR3 loop spans 16 amino acids. The sample comes from a study of blood T cell repertoires in COVID-19. Seattle researchers signed up patients amid active infection and tracked them longitudinally. TCRdb's copy holds only in-frame clones and misses some; the assay was immunoSEQ multiplex PCR. The sample consists of roughly 48,000 clones, approximately 93% of them appearing once. Input material: peripheral blood. The clonotype originates from a man aged 55-75 years with COVID-19, enrolled during active disease. The V call is TRBV7-8, the J call TRBJ2-1, with 14 positions matching TRBD2. DNA of the CDR3: TGTGCCAGCAGCACAAAGACTAGCGGGAGGGCCCGTGAGCAGTTCTTC. As protein: CASSTKTSGRAREQFF.